Listed below are T cell receptor beta chains from one sample, sequenced in a study of T-cell memory formation after mild COVID-19. TCRdb analysed the 5' RACE reads with MiXCR anew, one entry per CDR3 protein. The sample records 300,000 or so distinct CDR3 sequences, roughly 15% being singletons. Material for sequencing was PBMCs or a T cell subset sorted from them (not recorded which). The receptors come from a man aged 18 to 35 who had mild COVID-19 (a few samples of this study predate the infection). Cell type and time point are not known. CDR3s include the opening cysteine and the closing phenylalanine or tryptophan. D genes are given only for firm matches. Expanded clones are given a class, and other clones once, few, many or no size at all.

abundance	d_gene	v_gene	j_gene	CDR3nt	CDR3aa
.	TRBD2	TRBV7-2	TRBJ2-7	TGTGCCAGCAGCTTGGGACTAGCGGGGCGCTACGAGCAGTACTTC	CASSLGLAGRYEQYF
few	.	TRBV5-1	TRBJ1-1	TGCGCCAGCAGCTTGTTCGAGAATGAAGCTTTCTTT	CASSLFENEAFF
.	TRBD2	TRBV7-2	TRBJ2-7	TGTGCCAGCAGCCTTACACCGGGGGGAACCTACGAGCAGTACTTC	CASSLTPGGTYEQYF
few	.	TRBV7-9	TRBJ2-3	TGTGCCAGCAGCTTAGTTAGTAGCACAGATACGCAGTATTTT	CASSLVSSTDTQYF
.	.	TRBV29-1	TRBJ2-1	TGCAGCGTTTGGGGGGCTTCCTACAATGAGCAGTTCTTC	CSVWGASYNEQFF
.	.	TRBV29-1	TRBJ2-1	TGCAGCGCGACGGCAGGGTTCGTTGGTGAGCAGTTCTTC	CSATAGFVGEQFF
.	TRBD1	TRBV20-1	TRBJ1-4	TGCAGTGCTAGGACTCCGGGACAGGGGAATGAAAAACTGTTTTTT	CSARTPGQGNEKLFF
many	TRBD1	TRBV4-3	TRBJ2-3	TGCGCCAGCAGACCCAAGGGGGCCGATACGCAGTATTTT	CASRPKGADTQYF
few	TRBD1	TRBV24-1	TRBJ2-1	TGTGCCACCGGACAGGGTAGTTTCGATGAGCAGTTCTTC	CATGQGSFDEQFF
few	TRBD1	TRBV12-3/TRBV12-4	TRBJ1-2	TGTGCCAGCAGTACGGGGACAGGGAATGAAAACTATGGCTACACCTTC	CASSTGTGNENYGYTF
.	.	TRBV5-1	TRBJ2-3	TGCGCCAGCAGCTTGGACTTTAGGGACCTCACAGATACGCAGTATTTT	CASSLDFRDLTDTQYF
few	TRBD1	TRBV19	TRBJ1-1	TGTGCCAGTAGTACCCCCCGGGACAGGGGGCCTGAAGCTTTCTTT	CASSTPRDRGPEAFF
few	.	TRBV7-3	TRBJ2-3	TGTGCCAGCAGCTTAGGCACTAGGGGAACAGATACGCAGTATTTT	CASSLGTRGTDTQYF
few	.	TRBV19	TRBJ1-6	TGTGCCAGTAGTCCGCCGGAGGACATTTCACCCCTCCACTTT	CASSPPEDISPLHF
.	.	TRBV6-5	TRBJ1-6	TGTGCCAGCAGTTACAGGGATATTGGTTCACCCCTCCACTTT	CASSYRDIGSPLHF
few	TRBD2	TRBV12-3/TRBV12-4	TRBJ2-1	TGTGCCAGCAGTTTTAGAGTGGCGGGAGCAGGGCAGTTCTTC	CASSFRVAGAGQFF
many	TRBD2	TRBV5-1	TRBJ2-7	TGCGCCAGCAGCCCACCTACTAGCGGGGGCTTCTCCTACGAGCAGTACTTC	CASSPPTSGGFSYEQYF
few	.	TRBV20-1	TRBJ2-1	TGCAGGGCCCCCCCGTTCGGATATGAGCAGTTCTTC	CRAPPFGYEQFF
.	.	TRBV11-2	TRBJ1-6	TGTGCCAGCAGCCGTATCAGGGGATCACCCCTCCACTTT	CASSRIRGSPLHF
.	TRBD1	TRBV6-5	TRBJ2-7	TGTGCCAGCAGAGACAGGGGGCTGGACGAGCAGTACTTC	CASRDRGLDEQYF
once	TRBD1	TRBV4-3	TRBJ1-1	TGCGCCAGCAGCCAAGATACCGGGAACACAGGGGGCATTGAAGCTTTCTTT	CASSQDTGNTGGIEAFF
many	.	TRBV7-6	TRBJ2-7	TGTGCCAGCAGCTTAGGGGGACCGCAGTACTTC	CASSLGGPQYF
.	.	TRBV7-6	TRBJ2-7	TGTGCCAGCAGCTTAGCCTCGAACTCCGAGCAGTACTTC	CASSLASNSEQYF
few	TRBD2	TRBV4-3	TRBJ2-2	TGCGCCAGCAGCCAGCGGGGGTTCACCGGGGAGCTGTTTTTT	CASSQRGFTGELFF
.	.	TRBV3-1	TRBJ1-4	TGTGCCAGCAGCCAAGGGGCTCGAGGGGCAAAACTGTTTTTT	CASSQGARGAKLFF
few	.	TRBV4-1	TRBJ2-3	TGCGCCAGCAGCCGAGCGGAGGCGGAGGGCACAGATACGCAGTATTTT	CASSRAEAEGTDTQYF
few	TRBD1	TRBV6-2/TRBV6-3	TRBJ1-5	TGTGCCAGCAGCTTACAGGGGAGCAATCAGCCCCAGCATTTT	CASSLQGSNQPQHF
.	.	TRBV4-1	TRBJ2-3	TGCGCCAGCAGCCAAGTGGCGGTCAGAGATACGCAGTATTTT	CASSQVAVRDTQYF
few	TRBD1	TRBV9	TRBJ2-1	TGTGCCAGCAGCCCCCGTCACGGGACAGGAGACAATGAGCAGTTCTTC	CASSPRHGTGDNEQFF
.	TRBD1	TRBV29-1	TRBJ2-1	TGCAGCGTTGAAGAAGGTGACAGGGCGCCCGGTGAGCAGTTCTTC	CSVEEGDRAPGEQFF
.	.	TRBV2	TRBJ2-5	TGTGCCAGCAGGACCGGGGGACTAGAGACCCAGTACTTC	CASRTGGLETQYF
few	.	TRBV10-3	TRBJ2-3	TGTGCCATCAGAGGGGGCGGGGAAGATACGCAGTATTTT	CAIRGGGEDTQYF
.	.	TRBV5-1	TRBJ2-1	TGCGCCAGCAGCCATTACGTTGGACAACAGGGATATGAGCAGTTCTTC	CASSHYVGQQGYEQFF
few	TRBD1	TRBV4-3	TRBJ2-2	TGCGCCAGCAGCCAGAACAGGGGGCACTTGTCCGGGGAGCTGTTTTTT	CASSQNRGHLSGELFF
few	.	TRBV9	TRBJ1-6	TGTGCCAGCAGCGTCAGGGGTGTAGTAAGTTCACCCCTCCACTTT	CASSVRGVVSSPLHF
.	.	TRBV7-9	TRBJ1-5	TGTGCCAGCAGCTTAGGTGTCGGATATAGCAATCAGCCCCAGCATTTT	CASSLGVGYSNQPQHF
.	TRBD2	TRBV11-2	TRBJ2-5	TGTGCCAGCAGCTTTCTAGCGGGGGCTGGACAAGAGACCCAGTACTTC	CASSFLAGAGQETQYF
.	.	TRBV3-1	TRBJ2-7	TGTGCCAGCAGCCAAGATAAAGTTTGGTACGAGCAGTACTTC	CASSQDKVWYEQYF
few	TRBD1	TRBV29-1	TRBJ1-2	TGCAGCCTCTGGACAGGGGGAACTGGCTACACCTTC	CSLWTGGTGYTF
.	TRBD2	TRBV7-9	TRBJ2-3	TGTGCCAGCAGTGGGACTAGCGGGGGGGCCGGCACAGATACGCAGTATTTT	CASSGTSGGAGTDTQYF
.	.	TRBV7-8	TRBJ2-1	TGTGCCAGCAGCCTACCACTCTTAGACCAGTACAATGAGCAGTTCTTC	CASSLPLLDQYNEQFF
.	TRBD1	TRBV11-2	TRBJ1-2	TGTGCCAGCAGCGCGGACAGGGGAAACTATGGCTACACCTTC	CASSADRGNYGYTF
few	.	TRBV7-9	TRBJ1-1	TGTGCCAGCAGCTTAAAATCCGAGACAGAAGCTTTCTTT	CASSLKSETEAFF
many	.	TRBV25-1	TRBJ1-1	TGTGCCAGCAGTTTATTAATGAACACTGAAGCTTTCTTT	CASSLLMNTEAFF
few	.	TRBV29-1	TRBJ2-6	TGCAGCGTTGCCATGGTCGGGGCCAACGTCCTGACTTTC	CSVAMVGANVLTF
few	TRBD1	TRBV5-1	TRBJ1-2	TGCGCCAGCAGCCGGGACAGGGGAACTTATGGCTACACCTTC	CASSRDRGTYGYTF
.	.	TRBV6-2/TRBV6-3	TRBJ1-5	TGTGCCAGCAGTTACTCGATTTGGGACTCCACTGGTGAGAATGATCAGCCCCAGCATTTT	CASSYSIWDSTGENDQPQHF
few	.	TRBV20-1	TRBJ2-1	TGCAGTGCCACCCCTCGAAGGACAACCTACAATGAGCAGTTCTTC	CSATPRRTTYNEQFF
.	TRBD1	TRBV27	TRBJ2-7	TGTGCCAGCAGAACCGCAAGACAGGGACAAGACGAGCAGTACTTC	CASRTARQGQDEQYF
.	.	TRBV7-9	TRBJ2-5	TGTGCCAGCAGCTCCCCGGTGGGGCTGGTCGAGACCCAGTACTTC	CASSSPVGLVETQYF
.	.	TRBV5-6	TRBJ2-6	TGTGCCAGCAGTACCGACAGGTCCGGCGGGGCCAACGTCCTGACTTTC	CASSTDRSGGANVLTF
.	.	TRBV19	TRBJ2-3	TGTGCCAGCCGACAGGAGCACGCCACAGATACGCAGTATTTT	CASRQEHATDTQYF
few	.	TRBV15	TRBJ2-7	TGTGCCACCAGCAGAGATAGGGGCGAGCAGTACTTC	CATSRDRGEQYF
few	.	TRBV27	TRBJ1-2	TGTGCCAGCAGACCCTCTGGGGGCCGTGGCTACACCTTC	CASRPSGGRGYTF
.	.	TRBV10-3	TRBJ1-2	TGTGCCATCAGTGAGGGGCAGATTTATGGCTACACCTTC	CAISEGQIYGYTF
many	TRBD1	TRBV4-1	TRBJ2-7	TGCGCCAGCAGCCAGCGTGGGACAGAGACAGGCGAGCAGTACTTC	CASSQRGTETGEQYF
.	.	TRBV5-1	TRBJ2-3	TGCGCCAGCAGCTTGGCTGGGAGTAGTACAAATACGCAGTATTTT	CASSLAGSSTNTQYF
many	.	TRBV11-2	TRBJ2-3	TGTGCCAGCAGCTTAGGCACTAGCCGAGACACAGATACGCAGTATTTT	CASSLGTSRDTDTQYF
few	.	TRBV29-1	TRBJ1-5	TGCAGCGTTGGAGGAGATAGCAATCAGCCCCAGCATTTT	CSVGGDSNQPQHF